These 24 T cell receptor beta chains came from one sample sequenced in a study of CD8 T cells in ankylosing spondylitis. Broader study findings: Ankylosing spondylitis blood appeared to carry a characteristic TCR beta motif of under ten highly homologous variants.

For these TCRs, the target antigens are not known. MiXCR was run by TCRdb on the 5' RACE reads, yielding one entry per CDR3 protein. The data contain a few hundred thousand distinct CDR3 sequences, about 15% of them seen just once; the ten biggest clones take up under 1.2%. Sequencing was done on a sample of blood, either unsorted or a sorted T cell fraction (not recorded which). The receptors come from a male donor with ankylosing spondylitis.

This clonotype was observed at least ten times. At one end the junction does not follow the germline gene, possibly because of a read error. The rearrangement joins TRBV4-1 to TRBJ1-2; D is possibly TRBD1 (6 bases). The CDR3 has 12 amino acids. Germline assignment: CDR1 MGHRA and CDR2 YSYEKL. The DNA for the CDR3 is TGTGCCAGTAGTCAGGGGAACTATGGCTACACCTTC. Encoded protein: CASSQGNYGYTF.

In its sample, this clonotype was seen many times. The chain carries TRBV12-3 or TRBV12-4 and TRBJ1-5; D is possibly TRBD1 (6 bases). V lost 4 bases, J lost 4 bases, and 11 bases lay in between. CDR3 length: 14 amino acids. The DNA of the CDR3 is TGTGCCAGCAGTTGGAACAGGGTAAATCAGCCCCAGCATTTT. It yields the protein CASSWNRVNQPQHF.

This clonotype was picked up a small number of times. This CDR3 reads CASSSQALQGSGANVLTF. The CDR3 DNA sequence: TGTGCCAGCAGTTCCCAAGCATTACAGGGTAGTGGGGCCAACGTCCTGACTTTC. The chain uses TRBV12-3 or TRBV12-4 and TRBJ2-6; possibly TRBD1 for D (6 bases). Trimming removed 4 bases from V and 3 bases from J, with 19 bases in between. CDR3 length: 18 amino acids.

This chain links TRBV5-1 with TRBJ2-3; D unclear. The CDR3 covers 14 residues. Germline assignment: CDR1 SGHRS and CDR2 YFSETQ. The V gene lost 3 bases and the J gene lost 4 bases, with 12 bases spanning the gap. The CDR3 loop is CASSYEFRADTQYF. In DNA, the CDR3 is TGCGCCAGCAGCTACGAATTCCGGGCAGATACGCAGTATTTT.

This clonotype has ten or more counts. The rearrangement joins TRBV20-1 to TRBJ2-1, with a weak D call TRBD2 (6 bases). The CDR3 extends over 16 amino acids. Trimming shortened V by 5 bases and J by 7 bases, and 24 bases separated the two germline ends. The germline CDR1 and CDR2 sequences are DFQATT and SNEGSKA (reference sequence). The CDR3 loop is CSALPLGGVRTNEQFF. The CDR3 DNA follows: TGCAGTGCTCTTCCCCTAGGAGGGGTCCGCACTAATGAGCAGTTCTTC.

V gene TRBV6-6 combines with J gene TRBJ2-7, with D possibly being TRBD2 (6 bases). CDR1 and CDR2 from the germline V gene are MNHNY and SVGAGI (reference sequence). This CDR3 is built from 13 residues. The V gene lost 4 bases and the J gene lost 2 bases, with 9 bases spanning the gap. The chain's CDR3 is CASSSTGAYEQYF. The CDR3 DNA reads TGTGCCAGCAGTTCCACGGGGGCCTACGAGCAGTACTTC.

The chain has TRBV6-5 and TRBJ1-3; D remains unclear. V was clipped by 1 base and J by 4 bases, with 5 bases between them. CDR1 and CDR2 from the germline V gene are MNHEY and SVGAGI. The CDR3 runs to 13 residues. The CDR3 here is CASSYFGGNTIYF. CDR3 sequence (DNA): TGTGCCAGCAGTTACTTCGGCGGAAACACCATATATTTT.

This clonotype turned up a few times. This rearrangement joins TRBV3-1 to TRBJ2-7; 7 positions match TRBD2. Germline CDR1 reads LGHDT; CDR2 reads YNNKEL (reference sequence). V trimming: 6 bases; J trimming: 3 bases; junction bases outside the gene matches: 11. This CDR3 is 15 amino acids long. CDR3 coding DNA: TGTGCCAGCAGTCCCCTTACGGGAGGACACTACGAGCAGTACTTC. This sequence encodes CASSPLTGGHYEQYF.

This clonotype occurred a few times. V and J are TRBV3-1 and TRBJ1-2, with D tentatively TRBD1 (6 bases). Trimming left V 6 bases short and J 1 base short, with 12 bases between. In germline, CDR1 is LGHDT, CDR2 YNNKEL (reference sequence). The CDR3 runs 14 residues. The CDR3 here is CASRNRAINYGYTF. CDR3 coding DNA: TGTGCCAGCAGAAACAGGGCGATTAACTATGGCTACACCTTC.

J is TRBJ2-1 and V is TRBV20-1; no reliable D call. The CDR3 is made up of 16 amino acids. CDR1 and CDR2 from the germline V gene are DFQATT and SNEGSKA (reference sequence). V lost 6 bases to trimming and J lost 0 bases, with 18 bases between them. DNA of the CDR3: TGCAGTGCGTCTTCGGCGGTTTCTAGCTCCTACAATGAGCAGTTCTTC. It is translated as CSASSAVSSSYNEQFF.

The CDR3 sequence: CSARGLAGGQSYNEQFF. The CDR3 bases are TGCAGTGCTAGGGGACTAGCGGGGGGTCAGAGCTACAATGAGCAGTTCTTC. The V gene is TRBV20-1, the J gene TRBJ2-1, with 15 bases fitting TRBD2. V gave up 3 bases and J gave up 3 bases; unmatched junction bases: 6. Looked up from germline, CDR1 is DFQATT and CDR2 is SNEGSKA (reference sequence). This CDR3 has 17 amino acids.

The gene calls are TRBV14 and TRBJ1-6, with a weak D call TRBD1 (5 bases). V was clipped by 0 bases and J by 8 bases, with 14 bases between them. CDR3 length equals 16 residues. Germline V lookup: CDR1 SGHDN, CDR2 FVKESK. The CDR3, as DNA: TGTGCCAGCAGCCAAGACGGTGGCAGGGCACATTCACCCCTCCACTTT. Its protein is CASSQDGGRAHSPLHF.

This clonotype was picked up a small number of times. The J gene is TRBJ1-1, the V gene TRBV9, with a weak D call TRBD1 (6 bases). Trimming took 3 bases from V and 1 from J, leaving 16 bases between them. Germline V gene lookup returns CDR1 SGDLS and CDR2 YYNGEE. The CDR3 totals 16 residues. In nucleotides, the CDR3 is TGTGCCAGCAGCGGACCCGACAGGCTGGGGAACACTGAAGCTTTCTTT. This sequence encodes CASSGPDRLGNTEAFF.

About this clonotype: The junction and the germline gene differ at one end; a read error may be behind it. Here the CDR3 DNA reads TGCTGTGCTCCCAGAGGGACAGGGGGCGCGCAGAACACCGGGGAGCTGTTTTTT. Encoded protein: CCAPRGTGGAQNTGELFF. The chain has TRBV20-1 and TRBJ2-2; 12 nucleotides line up with TRBD1. Germline V gene sequence: CDR1 DFQATT, CDR2 SNEGSKA (reference sequence). This CDR3 is built from 18 residues.

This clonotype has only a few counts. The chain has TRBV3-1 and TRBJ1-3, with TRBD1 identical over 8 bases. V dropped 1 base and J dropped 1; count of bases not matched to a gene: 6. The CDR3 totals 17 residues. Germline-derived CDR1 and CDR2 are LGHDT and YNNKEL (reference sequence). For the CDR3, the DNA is TGTGCCAGCAGCCAAGGGTGGCAGGGGGCTTCTGGAAACACCATATATTTT. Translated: CASSQGWQGASGNTIYF. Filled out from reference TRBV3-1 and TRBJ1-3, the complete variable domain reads DTAVSQTPKYLVTQMGNDKSIKCEQNLGHDTMYWYKQDSKKFLKIMFSYNNKELIINETVPNRFSPKSPDKAHLNLHINSLELGDSAVYFCASSQGWQGASGNTIYFGEGSWLTVV.

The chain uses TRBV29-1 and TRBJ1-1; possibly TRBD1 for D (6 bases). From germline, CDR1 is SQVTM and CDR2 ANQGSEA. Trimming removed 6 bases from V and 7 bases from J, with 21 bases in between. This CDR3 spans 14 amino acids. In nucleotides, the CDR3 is TGCAGCGTGCACAGGGACCCCGGATGGAGTGAAGCTTTCTTT. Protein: CSVHRDPGWSEAFF.

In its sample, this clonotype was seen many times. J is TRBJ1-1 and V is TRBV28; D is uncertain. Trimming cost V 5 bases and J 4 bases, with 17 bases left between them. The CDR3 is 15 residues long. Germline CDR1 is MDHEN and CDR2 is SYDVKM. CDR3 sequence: CASSPPRGGRTEAFF. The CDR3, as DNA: TGTGCCAGCAGTCCCCCTCGAGGAGGGCGCACTGAAGCTTTCTTT. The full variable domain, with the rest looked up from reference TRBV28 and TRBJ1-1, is DVKVTQSSRYLVKRTGEKVFLECVQDMDHENMFWYRQDPGLGLRLIYFSYDVKMKEKGDIPEGYSVSREKKERFSLILESASTNQTSMYLCASSPPRGGRTEAFFGQGTRLTVV.

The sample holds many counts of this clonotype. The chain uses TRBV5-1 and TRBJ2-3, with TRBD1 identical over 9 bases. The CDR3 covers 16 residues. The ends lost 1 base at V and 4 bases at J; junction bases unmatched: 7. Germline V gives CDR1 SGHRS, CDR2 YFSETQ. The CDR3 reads CASSLQGQGWADTQYF. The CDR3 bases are TGCGCCAGCAGCTTGCAGGGACAGGGCTGGGCAGATACGCAGTATTTT. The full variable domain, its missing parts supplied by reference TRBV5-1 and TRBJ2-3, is KAGVTQTPRYLIKTRGQQVTLSCSPISGHRSVSWYQQTPGQGLQFLFEYFSETQRNKGNFPGRFSGRQFSNSRSEMNVSTLELGDSALYLCASSLQGQGWADTQYFGPGTRLTVL.

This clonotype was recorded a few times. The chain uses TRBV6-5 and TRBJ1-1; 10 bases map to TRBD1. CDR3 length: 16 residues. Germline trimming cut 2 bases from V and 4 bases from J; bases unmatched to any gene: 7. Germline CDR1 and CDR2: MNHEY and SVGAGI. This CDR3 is CASSYIRTGGGTEAFF. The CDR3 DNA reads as TGTGCCAGCAGTTACATTCGGACAGGGGGGGGCACTGAAGCTTTCTTT.

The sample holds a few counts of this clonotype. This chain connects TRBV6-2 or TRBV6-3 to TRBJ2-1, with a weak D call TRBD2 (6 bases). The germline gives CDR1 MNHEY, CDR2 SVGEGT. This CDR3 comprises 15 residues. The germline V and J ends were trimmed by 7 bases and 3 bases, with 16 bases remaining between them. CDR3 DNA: TGTGCCAGCACCCCGAGGACTACCCTCTACAATGAGCAGTTCTTC. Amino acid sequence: CASTPRTTLYNEQFF.

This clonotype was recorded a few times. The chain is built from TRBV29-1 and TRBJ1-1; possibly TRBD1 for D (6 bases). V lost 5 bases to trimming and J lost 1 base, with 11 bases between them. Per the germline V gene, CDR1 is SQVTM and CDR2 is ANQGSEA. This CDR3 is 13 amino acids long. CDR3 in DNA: TGCAGCGTTCGACAGGTTTCGAACACTGAAGCTTTCTTT. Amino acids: CSVRQVSNTEAFF.

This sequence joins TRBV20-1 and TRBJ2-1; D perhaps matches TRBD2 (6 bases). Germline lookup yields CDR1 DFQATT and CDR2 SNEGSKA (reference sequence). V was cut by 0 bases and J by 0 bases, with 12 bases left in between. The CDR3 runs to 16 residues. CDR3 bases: TGCAGTGCTAGAGATCGAGCGGGCAGCTCCTACAATGAGCAGTTCTTC. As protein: CSARDRAGSSYNEQFF.

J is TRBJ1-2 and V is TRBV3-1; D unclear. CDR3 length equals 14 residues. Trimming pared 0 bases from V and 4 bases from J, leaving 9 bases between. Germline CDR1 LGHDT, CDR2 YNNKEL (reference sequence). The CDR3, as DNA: TGTGCCAGCAGCCAAGAACGGATACCCTATGGCTACACCTTC. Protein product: CASSQERIPYGYTF.

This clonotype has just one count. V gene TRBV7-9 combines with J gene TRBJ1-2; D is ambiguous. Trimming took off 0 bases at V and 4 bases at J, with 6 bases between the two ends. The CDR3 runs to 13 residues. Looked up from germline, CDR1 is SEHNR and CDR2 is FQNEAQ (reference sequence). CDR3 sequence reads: CASSLALGYGYTF. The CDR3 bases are TGTGCCAGCAGCTTAGCTTTAGGCTATGGCTACACCTTC.